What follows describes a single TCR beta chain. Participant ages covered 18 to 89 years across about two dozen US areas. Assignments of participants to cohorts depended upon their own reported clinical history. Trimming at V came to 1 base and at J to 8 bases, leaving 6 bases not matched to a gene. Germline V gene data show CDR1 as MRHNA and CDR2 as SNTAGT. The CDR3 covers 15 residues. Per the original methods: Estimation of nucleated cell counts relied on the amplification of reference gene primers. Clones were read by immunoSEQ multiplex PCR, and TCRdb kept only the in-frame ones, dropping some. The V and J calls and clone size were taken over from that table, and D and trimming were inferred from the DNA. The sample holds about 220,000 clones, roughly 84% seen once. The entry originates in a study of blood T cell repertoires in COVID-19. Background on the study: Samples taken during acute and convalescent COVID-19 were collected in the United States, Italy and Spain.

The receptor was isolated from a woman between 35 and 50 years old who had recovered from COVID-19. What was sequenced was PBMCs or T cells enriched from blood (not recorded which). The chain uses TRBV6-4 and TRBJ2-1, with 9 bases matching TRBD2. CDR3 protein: CASSDYAGGLDEQFF. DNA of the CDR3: TGTGCCAGCAGTGACTATGCGGGAGGGCTCGATGAGCAGTTCTTC.